The 32 T cell receptor beta chains below all came from one sample that was sequenced in a study of blood T cell repertoires in COVID-19. Only in-frame clones appear in the TCRdb table, and some are missing; sequencing was by immunoSEQ multiplex PCR. This sample has 85,000 to 95,000 clones; about 86% occur once, and the top ten carry 15% to 20%. Sequenced material: peripheral blood. These receptors all stem from a woman older than 75 with acute or convalescent COVID-19.

J is TRBJ2-2 and V is TRBV10-1; 7 nucleotides line up with TRBD2. V gave up 11 bases and J gave up 1 base; unmatched junction bases: 19. Germline lookup yields CDR1 WNHNN and CDR2 SYGVQD (reference sequence). The CDR3 is made up of 18 amino acids. The CDR3 DNA follows: TGCGCCGCCCATTACTGCGAATTCGCGGGGGTGAACACCGGGGAGCTGTTTTTT. Translation: CAAHYCEFAGVNTGELFF.

The chain is built from TRBV5-1 and TRBJ2-5; 7 bases agree with TRBD1. CDR1 SGHRS and CDR2 YFSETQ come from the germline V gene. This CDR3 is 17 amino acids long. Trimming removed 2 bases from V and 0 bases from J; junction bases left unmatched: 10. In DNA form, the CDR3 reads TGCGCCAGCAGCTTAGTACCCGGGACAGCCAACCAAGAGACCCAGTACTTC. Protein sequence: CASSLVPGTANQETQYF.

The chain carries TRBV2 and TRBJ1-1; D remains ambiguous. Germline V gives CDR1 SNHLY, CDR2 FYNNEI. The CDR3 contains 13 residues. The ends were cut back, 6 bases at V and 0 bases at J, with 8 bases in the middle. The CDR3 region has the DNA TGTGCCAGCAGGAACTACATGAACACTGAAGCTTTCTTT. Translation gives CASRNYMNTEAFF.

The chain links TRBV14 to TRBJ1-2, with 7 bases lining up with TRBD1. Germline trimming cut 2 bases from V and 4 bases from J; bases unmatched to any gene: 10. The CDR3 length is 16 residues. The germline gives CDR1 SGHDN, CDR2 FVKESK. CDR3 amino acids: CASSQSSGQALYGYTF. CDR3 in DNA: TGTGCCAGCAGCCAAAGTTCTGGACAGGCCCTCTATGGCTACACCTTC.

The chain recombines TRBV2 with TRBJ1-5, with unresolved D. Germline loops: CDR1 SNHLY, CDR2 FYNNEI. V was cut by 6 bases and J by 5 bases, with 11 bases left in between. CDR3 length: 13 amino acids. CDR3 in amino acids: CASRTREDQPQHF. The CDR3 bases are TGTGCCAGCAGGACGAGGGAGGATCAGCCCCAGCATTTT.

The chain links TRBV28 to TRBJ1-6; D remains ambiguous. The germline gives CDR1 MDHEN, CDR2 SYDVKM. CDR3 length: 13 amino acids. The V end was cut by 8 bases, the J end by 1 base, with 6 bases between. CDR3 bases: TGTGCCAGCCTACGGTCCTATAATTCACCCCTCCACTTT. Amino acids: CASLRSYNSPLHF. The full variable domain, rest sourced from reference TRBV28 and TRBJ1-6, is DVKVTQSSRYLVKRTGEKVFLECVQDMDHENMFWYRQDPGLGLRLIYFSYDVKMKEKGDIPEGYSVSREKKERFSLILESASTNQTSMYLCASLRSYNSPLHFGNGTRLTVT.

V is TRBV6-5 and J is TRBJ1-2; D is possibly TRBD1 (6 bases). Per germline, CDR1 MNHEY and CDR2 SVGAGI. The CDR3 loop spans 14 amino acids. The V end was cut by 6 bases, the J end by 6 bases, with 17 bases between. The CDR3: CASRATKGGHGYTF. The CDR3 nucleotides are TGTGCCAGCAGAGCGACTAAAGGGGGTCATGGCTACACCTTC.

The chain joins TRBV5-1 to TRBJ2-7; 14 positions agree with TRBD2. CDR1 is SGHRS, CDR2 YFSETQ, per germline. The V and J ends lost 4 bases and 2 bases, in that order; junction bases with no gene match: 2. The CDR3 length is 15 residues. CDR3 sequence: CASSGLAGGTYEQYF. In nucleotides, the CDR3 is TGCGCCAGCAGCGGACTAGCGGGGGGAACCTACGAGCAGTACTTC.

V is TRBV6-6 and J is TRBJ1-1, with D perhaps TRBD1 (6 bases). The CDR3 is made up of 15 amino acids. Germline V lookup: CDR1 MNHNY, CDR2 SVGAGI (reference sequence). V dropped 5 bases and J dropped 0 bases, with 13 bases sitting between them. The CDR3 DNA reads TGTGCCAGCAGTGGGCGGAAGGGGGTGAACACTGAAGCTTTCTTT. It codes for CASSGRKGVNTEAFF.

The CDR3 is CASSLVQGVGEAFF. DNA of the CDR3: TGTGCCAGCAGCTTGGTACAGGGGGTCGGTGAAGCTTTCTTT. This chain uses TRBV5-6 with TRBJ1-1; 8 bases align to TRBD1. The CDR3 spans 14 residues. V lost 0 bases and J lost 7; bases outside the gene matches: 5. Germline CDR1 and CDR2: SGHDT and YYEEEE.

This sequence joins TRBV5-1 and TRBJ1-1; D is uncertain. The V end lost 4 bases, the J end lost 0 bases, and 13 bases lay between the germline ends. Germline-derived CDR1 and CDR2 are SGHRS and YFSETQ. This CDR3 is built from 15 residues. The chain's CDR3 is CASSPGGTLNTEAFF. Written as DNA, the CDR3 is TGCGCCAGCAGCCCGGGTGGCACTTTGAACACTGAAGCTTTCTTT.

Turning to this clone: The same CDR3 can be traced to other DNA sequences in this sample. The chain joins TRBV5-1 to TRBJ1-1; weak D call: TRBD1 (6 bases). This CDR3 spans 16 amino acids. V lost 4 bases and J lost 0, with 16 bases in between. Germline loops: CDR1 SGHRS, CDR2 YFSETQ. The CDR3 region has the DNA TGCGCCAGCAGCGTAGTCCCAGGGGCCGTGAACACTGAAGCTTTCTTT. Its translation is CASSVVPGAVNTEAFF.

The chain joins TRBV28 to TRBJ1-1; D unresolved. CDR1 and CDR2 from the germline V gene are MDHEN and SYDVKM. V lost 6 bases to trimming and J lost 1 base, with 15 bases between them. The CDR3 runs 15 residues. CDR3 bases: TGTGCCAGCAGCTTAAGTTTTTCGGGGAACACTGAAGCTTTCTTT. This sequence encodes CASSLSFSGNTEAFF.

This clone showed up just once. The chain employs TRBV5-1 and TRBJ1-2; D is perhaps TRBD1 (5 bases). Trimming cost V 2 bases and J 2 bases, with 7 bases left between them. The CDR3 is made up of 13 amino acids. Germline CDR1 reads SGHRS; CDR2 reads YFSETQ. This CDR3 reads CASSFGANYGYTF. CDR3 coding DNA: TGCGCCAGCAGCTTTGGGGCCAACTATGGCTACACCTTC.

This chain joins TRBV16 and TRBJ1-5; 12 nucleotides match TRBD1. The ends lost 2 bases at V and 4 bases at J; junction bases unmatched: 3. This CDR3 contains 16 residues. Germline-derived CDR1 and CDR2 are KGHSY and FQNENV. In DNA, the CDR3 is TGTGCCAGCAGCCAAGGGACAGGGGGCCGTAATCAGCCCCAGCATTTT. This sequence encodes CASSQGTGGRNQPQHF. The full variable domain, its missing parts supplied by reference TRBV16 and TRBJ1-5, is GEEVAQTPKHLVRGEGQKAKLYCAPIKGHSYVFWYQQVLKNEFKFLISFQNENVFDETGMPKERFSAKCLPNSPCSLEIQATKLEDSAVYFCASSQGTGGRNQPQHFGDGTRLSIL.

V usage is TRBV30 and J usage is TRBJ2-7, with 9 bases aligning to TRBD1. CDR3 length: 14 residues. The V gene's germline CDR1 is GTSNPN and CDR2 SVGIG (reference sequence). Trimming cost V 2 bases and J 5 bases; bases outside gene matches: 7. This CDR3 reads CAWSPTGGLNEQYF. CDR3 DNA: TGTGCCTGGAGTCCTACAGGGGGCCTGAACGAGCAGTACTTC.

The CDR3 DNA is TGTGCCACCTCAACTAGCGGGGGGACCTACGAGCAGTACTTC. It encodes CATSTSGGTYEQYF. This rearrangement joins TRBV19 to TRBJ2-7, with 12 bases fitting TRBD2. Germline CDR1 is LNHDA and CDR2 is SQIVND (reference sequence). This CDR3 contains 14 residues. Trimming took 10 bases from V and 2 from J; bases not matched to a gene: 6. The whole variable domain, filled in from reference TRBV19 and TRBJ2-7, reads DGGITQSPKYLFRKEGQNVTLSCEQNLNHDAMYWYRQDPGQGLRLIYYSQIVNDFQKGDIAEGYSVSREKKESFPLTVTSAQKNPTAFYLCATSTSGGTYEQYFGPGTRLTVT.

The CDR3 nucleotides read TGTGCCAGCAGCCGGGGTTCCTACGAGCAGTACTTC. This encodes CASSRGSYEQYF. This chain uses TRBV12-3 or TRBV12-4 with TRBJ2-7, with a weak D call TRBD2 (5 bases). The CDR3 extends over 12 amino acids. Trimming removed 6 bases from V and 1 base from J, with 7 bases in between.

V is TRBV28 and J is TRBJ2-5; perhaps TRBD1 as D (6 bases). CDR1 and CDR2 (germline): MDHEN, SYDVKM. This CDR3 has 14 residues. V lost 5 bases, J lost 5 bases, and 15 bases lay in between. The CDR3 here is CASSQPQGYETQYF. Here the CDR3 DNA reads TGTGCCAGCAGTCAACCACAGGGATACGAGACCCAGTACTTC.

V usage is TRBV6-4 and J usage is TRBJ1-2, with a possible D match to TRBD1 (5 bases). V was pared by 3 bases and J by 4 bases, with 15 bases between. This CDR3 has 15 residues. Germline CDR1 is MRHNA and CDR2 is SNTAGT. The CDR3 here is CASSEEWGVGYGYTF. In DNA form, the CDR3 reads TGTGCCAGCAGTGAAGAATGGGGGGTTGGCTATGGCTACACCTTC.

This clone appeared a few times. The V and J genes are TRBV5-1 and TRBJ1-3, with D possibly TRBD1 on 6 matching bases. V gave up 0 bases and J gave up 4 bases, with 11 bases separating them. CDR1 SGHRS and CDR2 YFSETQ come from the germline V gene. This CDR3 region has 15 residues. Written as DNA, the CDR3 is TGCGCCAGCAGCTTGGGTCAGGGGAACGGAAACACCATATATTTT. It is translated as CASSLGQGNGNTIYF.

The gene calls are TRBV29-1 and TRBJ1-5, with D possibly TRBD1 on 5 matching bases. The V and J ends lost 6 bases and 7 bases respectively, with 16 bases between them. Germline CDR1 is SQVTM and CDR2 is ANQGSEA. CDR3 length equals 13 residues. The CDR3 is CSVGGGLGQPQHF. CDR3 DNA sequence: TGCAGCGTGGGGGGGGGTCTCGGGCAGCCCCAGCATTTT.

This sequence joins TRBV28 and TRBJ1-2; 8 bases agree with TRBD1. Germline values: CDR1 MDHEN, CDR2 SYDVKM. The V segment lost 6 bases and the J segment 3 bases; nucleotides outside the gene matches: 0. The CDR3 runs 12 residues. The CDR3 DNA follows: TGTGCCAGCAGGACAGGGGACTATGGCTACACCTTC. This sequence encodes CASRTGDYGYTF.

The V and J genes are TRBV7-9 and TRBJ1-1; D ambiguous. CDR3 length equals 12 residues. Trimming took off 3 bases at V and 8 bases at J, with 10 bases between the two ends. Germline CDR1 and CDR2: SEHNR and FQNEAQ (reference sequence). CDR3 protein: CASSLVGEEAFF. CDR3 DNA sequence: TGTGCCAGCAGCTTGGTGGGAGAGGAAGCTTTCTTT.

The chain employs TRBV27 and TRBJ1-5; 7 bases align to TRBD1. The germline gives CDR1 MNHEY, CDR2 SMNVEV (reference sequence). V lost 3 bases, J lost 2 bases, and 4 bases stayed unmatched. The CDR3 consists of 15 residues. In DNA form, the CDR3 reads TGTGCCAGCAGTTTTACCGGGACAGGCAATCAGCCCCAGCATTTT. This sequence encodes CASSFTGTGNQPQHF.

The V and J genes are TRBV9 and TRBJ2-5, with 10 bases fitting TRBD2. The CDR3 has 18 residues. Germline V gene sequence: CDR1 SGDLS, CDR2 YYNGEE. Trimming took 4 bases from V and 3 from J; bases not matched to a gene: 15. The CDR3 DNA follows: TGTGCCAGCAGCCCGAGCCCCATGGGAGCGGGGGGGAAAGAGACCCAGTACTTC. Its translation: CASSPSPMGAGGKETQYF.

The chain couples TRBV6-5 to TRBJ1-5, with TRBD1 identical over 7 bases. Germline CDR1 reads MNHEY; CDR2 reads SVGAGI. The junction had 4 bases not matched to a gene; V was cut back by 7 bases and J by 4 bases. This CDR3 comprises 13 residues. CDR3 sequence (DNA): TGTGCCAGCAACTGGGGACAGAATCAGCCCCAGCATTTT. Translation gives CASNWGQNQPQHF.

The gene calls are TRBV7-3 and TRBJ1-1, with a possible D match to TRBD1 (6 bases). Trimming removed 4 bases from V and 1 base from J, with 7 bases in between. Germline-derived CDR1 and CDR2 are SGHTA and FQGTGA. This CDR3 is 13 amino acids long. The CDR3 region has the DNA TGTGCCAGCAGCTGGGGGCAGAACACTGAAGCTTTCTTT. The encoded protein is CASSWGQNTEAFF. Together with reference TRBV7-3 and TRBJ1-1, the CDR3 gives the full variable domain: GAGVSQTPSNKVTEKGKYVELRCDPISGHTALYWYRQSLGQGPEFLIYFQGTGAADDSGLPNDRFFAVRPEGSVSTLKIQRTERGDSAVYLCASSWGQNTEAFFGQGTRLTVV.

The chain couples TRBV5-1 to TRBJ2-1, with D perhaps TRBD1 (6 bases). The CDR3 totals 13 residues. V was trimmed by 0 bases and J by 5 bases, leaving 6 bases between them. Germline V lookup: CDR1 SGHRS, CDR2 YFSETQ. CDR3 bases: TGCGCCAGCAGCTTGGGGGACAACAATGAGCAGTTCTTC. This encodes CASSLGDNNEQFF.

The CDR3 DNA follows: TGTGCCAGCAGCTTATGGGGGCTCGGAAACACCATATATTTT. It codes for CASSLWGLGNTIYF. V is TRBV7-8 and J is TRBJ1-3, with D possibly being TRBD1 (6 bases). The CDR3 contains 14 residues. Germline CDR1 SGHVS, CDR2 FQNEAQ. V lost 2 bases to trimming and J lost 4 bases, with 9 bases between them.

The V call is TRBV6-5, the J call TRBJ1-5; 8 bases align to TRBD1. The germline V gene encodes CDR1 MNHEY and CDR2 SVGAGI. J gave up 6 bases and V 8 bases, and 6 bases lay outside the gene matches. The CDR3 sequence is 13 residues long. CDR3 protein: CASFAGGRQPQHF. The DNA of the CDR3 is TGTGCCAGCTTTGCAGGGGGCCGTCAGCCCCAGCATTTT.

V and J are TRBV6-1 and TRBJ1-5; 8 bases agree with TRBD1. CDR1 is MNHNS and CDR2 is SASEGT in the germline V gene. The CDR3 runs to 14 residues. Trimming removed 2 bases from V and 11 bases from J; junction bases left unmatched: 8. The CDR3 protein is CASSENGQGVAQHF. Written as DNA, the CDR3 is TGTGCCAGCAGTGAAAACGGACAGGGAGTCGCCCAGCATTTT.